This entry concerns a single TCR beta chain. Sequencing was performed with immunoSEQ multiplex PCR; in TCRdb, only in-frame clones are kept and a portion is missing. Here the sample spans 25,000 to 30,000 clones, roughly 90% being singletons. The data stem from a study of blood T cell repertoires in COVID-19. V was pared by 2 bases and J by 5 bases, with 12 bases between. CDR1 and CDR2 (germline): LGHDT, YNNKEL (reference sequence). The CDR3 spans 14 residues. The sequenced sample consisted of peripheral blood. The V gene is TRBV3-1 (or the pseudogene TRBV3-2), the J gene TRBJ1-1, with D maybe TRBD1 (6 bases). This clonotype originated in a man in his 70s with active or convalescent COVID-19. The CDR3 DNA reads TGTGCCAGCAGCCAAAAAGGGCAGGGGACTGAAGCTTTCTTT. This translates into CASSQKGQGTEAFF.